The text below deals with one TCR beta chain. This specimen includes other DNA sequences encoding the same CDR3. The data stem from a study of blood T cell repertoires in COVID-19. V dropped 2 bases and J dropped 3; count of bases not matched to a gene: 0. CDR3 length: 14 amino acids. CDR1 MNHEY and CDR2 SVGEGT come from the germline V gene. Sequencing was performed with immunoSEQ multiplex PCR; in TCRdb, only in-frame clones are kept and a portion is missing. The table records around 200,000 clones, about 90% of them present only once. Sequenced input: peripheral blood. This TCR was sampled from a woman aged 55-70 years with COVID-19, enrolled during active disease. The chain joins TRBV6-2 or TRBV6-3 to TRBJ2-3; 9 nucleotides line up with TRBD1. The CDR3 reads CASSYGTGTDTQYF. As DNA, the CDR3 is TGTGCCAGCAGTTACGGGACAGGGACAGATACGCAGTATTTT.